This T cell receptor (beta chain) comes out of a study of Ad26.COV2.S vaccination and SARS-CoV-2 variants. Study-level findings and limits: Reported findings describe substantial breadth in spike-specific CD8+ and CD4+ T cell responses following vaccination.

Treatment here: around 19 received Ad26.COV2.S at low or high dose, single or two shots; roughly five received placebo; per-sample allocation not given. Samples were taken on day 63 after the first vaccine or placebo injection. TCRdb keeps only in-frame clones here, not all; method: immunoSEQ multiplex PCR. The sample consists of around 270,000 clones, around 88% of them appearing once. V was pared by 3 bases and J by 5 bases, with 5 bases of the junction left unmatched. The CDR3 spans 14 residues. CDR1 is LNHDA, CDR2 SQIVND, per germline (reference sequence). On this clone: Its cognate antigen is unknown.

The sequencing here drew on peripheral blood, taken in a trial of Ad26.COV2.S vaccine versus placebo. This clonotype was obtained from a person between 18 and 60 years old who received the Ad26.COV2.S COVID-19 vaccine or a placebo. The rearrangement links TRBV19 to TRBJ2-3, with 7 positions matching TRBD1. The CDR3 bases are TGTGCCAGTAGTATGACAGGGTTCCGAGATACGCAGTATTTT. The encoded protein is CASSMTGFRDTQYF.